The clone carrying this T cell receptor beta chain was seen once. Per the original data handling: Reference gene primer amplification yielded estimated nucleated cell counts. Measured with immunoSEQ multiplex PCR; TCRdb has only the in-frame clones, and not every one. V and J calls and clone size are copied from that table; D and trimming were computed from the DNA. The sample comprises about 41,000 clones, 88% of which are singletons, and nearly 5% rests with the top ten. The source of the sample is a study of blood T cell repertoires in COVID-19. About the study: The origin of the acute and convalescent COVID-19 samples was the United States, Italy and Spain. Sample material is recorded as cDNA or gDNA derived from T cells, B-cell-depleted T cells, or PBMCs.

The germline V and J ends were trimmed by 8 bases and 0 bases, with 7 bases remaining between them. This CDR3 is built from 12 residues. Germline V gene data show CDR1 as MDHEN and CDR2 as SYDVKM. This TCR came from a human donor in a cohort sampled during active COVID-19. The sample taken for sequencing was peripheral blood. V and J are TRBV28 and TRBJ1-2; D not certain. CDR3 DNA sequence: TGTGCCAGCTCGCAGACTAACTATGGCTACACCTTC. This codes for CASSQTNYGYTF.